A single T cell receptor (beta chain) is shown here with its context. The antigen is not known. The sample belongs to a study of T cells in Graves' hyperthyroidism and ophthalmopathy. Whole-study context: Before treatment of any kind, peripheral blood was taken at initial diagnosis.

V was trimmed by 1 base and J by 0 bases, leaving 10 bases between them. Germline CDR1 reads MGHRA; CDR2 reads YSYEKL. The CDR3 is 15 residues long. Notes on the study in general: Blood held most thyroid clonotypes expanded above 0.001 frequency. Using 13 V-J features, a model discriminated ophthalmopathy from stable hyperthyroidism.

The source material, RNA transcripts, was used to amplify TCR beta CDR3 regions. RT-PCR in the first round (using the HTBI primer set) targeted the TCR CDR3. MiXCR, applied by TCRdb to the multiplex PCR reads, yields one record per CDR3 protein. The sample includes some 530,000 distinct CDR3 sequences, approximately 22% of them seen just once. Any patient presenting with uncontrolled infection, other autoimmune disease, pregnancy or lactation was left out. This TCR derives from a woman in her 70s with Graves' ophthalmopathy. Sequencing was performed on blood. This chain joins TRBV4-1 and TRBJ2-7; possibly TRBD2 for D (6 bases). CDR3 loop: CASSQGVSGSYEQYF. CDR3 sequence (DNA): TGCGCCAGCAGCCAAGGGGTTAGCGGCTCCTACGAGCAGTACTTC.